The 14 T cell receptor beta chains below were found in one sample sequenced in a study of shared clonotypes between healthy human individuals. The assay was immunoSEQ multiplex PCR, and TCRdb's table has in-frame clones only and misses some. The sample has 850,000 to 1,200,000 clones; around 74% are singletons. The sample consisted of memory CD4+ T cells sorted from blood. Stated subset: CD45RA-negative fraction. These receptors were collected from a man between 18 and 29 years old in good health.

This chain uses TRBV19 with TRBJ2-1; D may be TRBD1 or TRBD2 (5 bases each). The CDR3 is made up of 14 amino acids. CDR1 and CDR2 from the germline V gene are LNHDA and SQIVND (reference sequence). The germline V and J ends were trimmed by 3 bases and 7 bases, with 13 bases remaining between them. CDR3: CASSMGPQRNEQFF. The CDR3 DNA is TGTGCCAGTAGTATGGGACCCCAGAGAAATGAGCAGTTCTTC.

With regard to this clone: Other DNA sequences from this sample encode an identical CDR3 as well. This chain links TRBV18 with TRBJ1-1; the D is unclear. Germline V lookup: CDR1 KGHSH, CDR2 LQKENI. The CDR3 is 14 amino acids. Trimming took 1 base from V and 2 from J, leaving 8 bases between them. As DNA, the CDR3 is TGTGCCAGCTCACCACTGAACGGTAACACTGAAGCTTTCTTT. Translation: CASSPLNGNTEAFF.

This clone was counted a single time. The V gene is TRBV30, the J gene TRBJ2-2; 14 bases align to TRBD2. The germline gives CDR1 GTSNPN, CDR2 SVGIG (reference sequence). The CDR3 is 17 amino acids. Trimming cost V 1 base and J 5 bases; bases outside gene matches: 6. This CDR3 is CAWSAGTSGGQTGELFF. The CDR3 DNA sequence: TGTGCCTGGAGTGCCGGGACTAGCGGGGGCCAAACCGGGGAGCTGTTTTTT.

This rearrangement joins TRBV30 to TRBJ2-1, with D possibly called TRBD1 or TRBD2 (5 bases each). This CDR3 contains 13 residues. Germline V gene data show CDR1 as GTSNPN and CDR2 as SVGIG (reference sequence). The V end was cut by 3 bases, the J end by 12 bases, with 18 bases between. The CDR3 loop reads CAWSLMSGTGQFF. DNA of the CDR3: TGTGCCTGGAGCTTGATGAGCGGTACAGGGCAGTTCTTC.

This clone is a singleton in its sample. The chain couples TRBV6-1 to TRBJ1-2; D not certain. The CDR3 has 12 residues. V was trimmed by 6 bases and J by 8 bases, leaving 13 bases between them. Per the germline V gene, CDR1 is MNHNS and CDR2 is SASEGT. CDR3 sequence reads: CASRPGGRGYTF. CDR3 DNA: TGTGCCAGCAGGCCCGGAGGGAGGGGCTACACCTTC.

The chain links TRBV10-2 to TRBJ2-7, with 12 bases identical to TRBD2. After removal of 6 bases from V and 5 bases from J, the junction contained 2 bases not matched to a gene. Germline V gene data show CDR1 as WSHSY and CDR2 as SAAADI. The CDR3 sequence is 13 residues long. CDR3 region: CASRLAGGHEQYF. The CDR3 coding sequence is TGCGCCAGCAGACTAGCGGGAGGCCACGAGCAGTACTTC.

Notes on this clone: This likely reflects a read error, since a far larger clone is one base away. This rearrangement joins TRBV10-3 to TRBJ2-7; TRBD2 matches at 13 bases. The CDR3 runs to 18 residues. Germline V gives CDR1 ENHRY, CDR2 SYGVKD. The CDR3 DNA reads TGTGCCATCGGTGAGTCTCCGGGACTAGCGGGAAATCACTACGAGCAGTACTTC. This gives the protein CAIGESPGLAGNHYEQYF.

This clone was counted only a few times. The genes are TRBV6-1 and TRBJ2-3; 10 bases are shared with TRBD2. Trimming took 7 bases from V and 9 from J; bases not matched to a gene: 10. This CDR3 has 14 amino acids. Per the germline V gene, CDR1 is MNHNS and CDR2 is SASEGT. The CDR3 DNA is TGTGCCAGCAAGAGCGGGGGGGCGCAGGTGACGCAGTATTTT. This gives the protein CASKSGGAQVTQYF.

The V and J genes are TRBV11-3 and TRBJ2-3, with TRBD1 matching over 8 bases. Trimming removed 6 bases from V and 5 bases from J; junction bases left unmatched: 7. CDR1 and CDR2 (germline): SGHNT, YENEEA. The CDR3 has 14 amino acids. Here the CDR3 DNA reads TGTGCCAGCAGTTCACAGGGGGAAGTAGATACGCAGTATTTT. Protein: CASSSQGEVDTQYF. The full variable domain, its missing parts supplied by reference TRBV11-3 and TRBJ2-3, is EAGVVQSPRYKIIEKKQPVAFWCNPISGHNTLYWYLQNLGQGPELLIRYENEEAVDDSQLPKDRFSAERLKGVDSTLKIQPAELGDSAVYLCASSSQGEVDTQYFGPGTRLTVL.

A few counts support this clone. This rearrangement joins TRBV5-6 to TRBJ2-5, with D possibly matching TRBD2 (6 bases). This CDR3 is 13 amino acids long. In germline, CDR1 is SGHDT, CDR2 YYEEEE. V was pared by 4 bases and J by 11 bases, with 18 bases between. The CDR3 protein is CASSPRRGSEQYF. The CDR3 bases are TGTGCCAGCAGCCCCCGGAGGGGCTCGGAGCAGTACTTC.

The rearrangement links TRBV4-1 to TRBJ1-4; a possible D gene is TRBD1 (5 bases). CDR1 MGHRA and CDR2 YSYEKL come from the germline V gene. The CDR3 consists of 16 residues. Trimming stripped 3 bases from V and 8 bases from J, with 19 bases between. This CDR3 reads CASSHPWGLTDEKLFF. CDR3 nucleotides: TGCGCCAGCAGCCATCCCTGGGGCCTAACGGACGAAAAACTGTTTTTT.

This rearrangement joins TRBV10-3 to TRBJ2-3, with D maybe TRBD2 (5 bases). There are 13 residues in the CDR3. Trimming removed 0 bases from V and 7 bases from J, with 8 bases in between. Germline CDR1 ENHRY, CDR2 SYGVKD. CDR3 DNA: TGTGCCATCAGTGAGTCCTGGGAGAATACGCAGTATTTT. It codes for CAISESWENTQYF.

CDR3 sequence reads: CAWSGGTSHEQFF. DNA for the CDR3: TGTGCCTGGAGTGGGGGGACTAGCCATGAGCAGTTCTTC. The chain has TRBV30 and TRBJ2-1, with 9 bases that match TRBD2. V gave up 1 base and J gave up 8 bases; unmatched junction bases: 3. Looked up from germline, CDR1 is GTSNPN and CDR2 is SVGIG (reference sequence). This CDR3 has 13 residues.

The chain combines TRBV7-2 with TRBJ2-1, with 8 bases aligning to TRBD2. The ends lost 1 base at V and 4 bases at J; junction bases unmatched: 9. The CDR3 has 17 residues. Germline V gene lookup returns CDR1 SGHTA and CDR2 FQGNSA. The CDR3 reads CASSLVGSGVAYNEQFF. The CDR3 region has the DNA TGTGCCAGCAGCTTAGTAGGTAGCGGGGTTGCTTACAATGAGCAGTTCTTC.